A single T cell receptor (beta chain) is shown here with its context. Its target is unknown. These memory T cells were uncultured and sequenced directly after ex vivo isolation. Trimming took off 2 bases at V and 1 base at J, with 8 bases between the two ends. Per the germline V gene, CDR1 is SNHLY and CDR2 is FYNNEI. The CDR3 totals 14 residues. The sample belongs to a study of CD4 T cell repertoires in COVID-19. Regarding the study as a whole: SARS-CoV and/or HKU1 spike cultures shared between roughly 7 and 26% of SARS-CoV-2 clonotypes.

Sequencing used immunoSEQ multiplex PCR; TCRdb keeps in-frame clones, though not all of them. The table has more than 20,000 clones, roughly 92% seen once; the top ten hold 0.66%. This clonotype was sampled from a human donor who had COVID-19. The rearrangement joins TRBV2 to TRBJ1-1, with D uncertain. Here the sequenced sample was circulating follicular helper CD4+ T cells (cTfh) from blood, taken before the COVID-19 pandemic. CDR3 loop: CASSEWQSNTEAFF. The CDR3 DNA reads TGTGCCAGCAGTGAATGGCAGTCGAACACTGAAGCTTTCTTT.